This T cell receptor beta chain stems from a study of CD8+CD57+ T cells in acquired aplastic anemia. Patients who underwent sequencing had shown CD8+CD57+ cell expansion by flow cytometry. Every patient had severe acquired aplastic anemia. Both TCR beta VDJ combination and CDR3 sequence profiling were carried out. Genomic DNA was the template for this profiling. TCRdb reprocessed the reads via MiXCR and lists one record per CDR3 protein. The data hold around 220,000 distinct CDR3 sequences, with under 50% observed a single time. The CDR3 covers 12 residues. Germline CDR1 SEHNR, CDR2 FQNEAQ (reference sequence). Trimming removed 3 bases from V and 12 bases from J, with 14 bases in between.

This rearrangement joins TRBV7-9 to TRBJ1-2, with D uncertain. The sequencing input was sorted CD4+, CD8+, or CD8+CD57+ T cells (not recorded which) from PBMCs. The sequence derives from a human donor with aplastic anemia. CDR3: CASSLEPTGNTF. CDR3 nucleotides: TGTGCCAGCAGCTTGGAGCCAACTGGAAACACCTTC.